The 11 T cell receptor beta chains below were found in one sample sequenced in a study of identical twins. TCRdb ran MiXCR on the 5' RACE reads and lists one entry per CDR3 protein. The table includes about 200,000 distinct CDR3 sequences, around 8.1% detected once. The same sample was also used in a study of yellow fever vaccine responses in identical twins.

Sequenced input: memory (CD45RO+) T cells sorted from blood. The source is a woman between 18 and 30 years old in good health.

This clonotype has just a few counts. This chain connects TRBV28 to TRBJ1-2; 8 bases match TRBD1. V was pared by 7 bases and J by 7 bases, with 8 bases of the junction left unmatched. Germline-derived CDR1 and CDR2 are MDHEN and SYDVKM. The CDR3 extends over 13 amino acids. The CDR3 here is CASNSGGSVGYTF. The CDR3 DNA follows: TGTGCCAGCAACTCAGGGGGCTCGGTTGGCTACACCTTC.

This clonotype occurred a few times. In DNA form, the CDR3 reads TGTGCCAGCAGTGTCGGACAGTACGAGCAGTACTTC. As protein: CASSVGQYEQYF. This chain connects TRBV6-1 to TRBJ2-7, with a possible D match to TRBD1 (6 bases). CDR3 length: 12 amino acids. The germline gives CDR1 MNHNS, CDR2 SASEGT. V was clipped by 4 bases and J by 4 bases, with 8 bases between them.

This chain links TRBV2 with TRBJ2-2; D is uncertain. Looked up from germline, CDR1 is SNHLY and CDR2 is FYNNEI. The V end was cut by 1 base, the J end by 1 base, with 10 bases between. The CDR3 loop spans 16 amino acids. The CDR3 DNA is TGTGCCAGCAGTGAAGGGGCCCGGCAGAACACCGGGGAGCTGTTTTTT. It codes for CASSEGARQNTGELFF. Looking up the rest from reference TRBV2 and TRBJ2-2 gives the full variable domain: EPEVTQTPSHQVTQMGQEVILRCVPISNHLYFYWYRQILGQKVEFLVSFYNNEISEKSEIFDDQFSVERPDGSNFTLKIRSTKLEDSAMYFCASSEGARQNTGELFFGEGSRLTVL.

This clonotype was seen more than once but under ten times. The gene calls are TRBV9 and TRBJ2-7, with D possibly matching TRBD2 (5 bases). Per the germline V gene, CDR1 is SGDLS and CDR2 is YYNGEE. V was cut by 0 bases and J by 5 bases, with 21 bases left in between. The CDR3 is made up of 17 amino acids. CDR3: CASSVDPTGRRKDEQYF. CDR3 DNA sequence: TGTGCCAGCAGCGTAGACCCGACGGGGAGAAGAAAAGACGAGCAGTACTTC.

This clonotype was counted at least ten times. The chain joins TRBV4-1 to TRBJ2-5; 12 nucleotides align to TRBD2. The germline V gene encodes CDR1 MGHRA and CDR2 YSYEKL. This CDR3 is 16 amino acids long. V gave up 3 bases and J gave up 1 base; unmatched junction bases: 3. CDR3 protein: CASSQSSGRAQETQYF. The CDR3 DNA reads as TGCGCCAGCAGCCAGTCTAGCGGGAGGGCCCAAGAGACCCAGTACTTC.

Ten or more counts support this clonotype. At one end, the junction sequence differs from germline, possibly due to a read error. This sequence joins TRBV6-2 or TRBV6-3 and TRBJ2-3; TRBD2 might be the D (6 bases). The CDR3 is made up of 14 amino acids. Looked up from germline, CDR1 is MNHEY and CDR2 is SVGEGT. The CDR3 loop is CASIYKGLPDTQYF. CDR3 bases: TGTGCCAGCATTTACAAGGGACTTCCAGATACGCAGTATTTT.

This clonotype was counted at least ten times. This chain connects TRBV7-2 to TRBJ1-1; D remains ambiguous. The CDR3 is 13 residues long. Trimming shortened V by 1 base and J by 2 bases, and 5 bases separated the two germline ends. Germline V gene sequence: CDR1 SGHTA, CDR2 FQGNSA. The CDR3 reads CASSLVINTEAFF. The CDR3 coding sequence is TGTGCCAGCAGCTTAGTAATCAACACTGAAGCTTTCTTT.

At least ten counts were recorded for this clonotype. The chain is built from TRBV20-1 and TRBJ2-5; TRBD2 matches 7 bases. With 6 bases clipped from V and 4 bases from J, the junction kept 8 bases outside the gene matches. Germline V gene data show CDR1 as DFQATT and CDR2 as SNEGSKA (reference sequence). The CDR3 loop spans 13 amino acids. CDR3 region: CSADVKRGETQYF. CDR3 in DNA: TGCAGTGCCGACGTAAAGCGGGGAGAGACCCAGTACTTC.

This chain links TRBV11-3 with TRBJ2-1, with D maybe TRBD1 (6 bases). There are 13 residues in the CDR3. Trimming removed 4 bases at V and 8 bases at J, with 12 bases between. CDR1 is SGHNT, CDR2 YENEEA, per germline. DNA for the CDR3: TGTGCCAGCAGCTCCCTTCGACAGGATGAGCAGTTCTTC. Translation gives CASSSLRQDEQFF.

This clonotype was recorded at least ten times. CDR3 sequence (DNA): TGTGCCAGCAGCTTAGATGGGGGGGCCAAGGAGACCCAGTACTTC. This codes for CASSLDGGAKETQYF. This sequence joins TRBV11-2 and TRBJ2-5, with a possible D match to TRBD2 (7 bases). CDR1 is SGHAT and CDR2 is FQNNGV in the germline V gene. This CDR3 is 15 amino acids long. Trimming shortened V by 0 bases and J by 5 bases, and 13 bases separated the two germline ends.

Here the CDR3 reads CASLSGRYTGELFF. The CDR3 DNA is TGTGCCAGCCTTAGCGGGAGGTACACCGGGGAGCTGTTTTTT. V gene TRBV2 combines with J gene TRBJ2-2, with 10 bases fitting TRBD2. The germline CDR1 and CDR2 sequences are SNHLY and FYNNEI. The CDR3 sequence is 14 residues long. Losses at the gene ends were 8 bases for V and 3 bases for J; bases not matched to a gene: 3.